The TCR beta chain under discussion was sequenced for a study of cytomegalovirus exposure and HLA in healthy donors. Germline CDR1 reads MNHNS; CDR2 reads SASEGT. CDR3 length: 14 residues. Losses at the gene ends were 6 bases for V and 4 bases for J; bases not matched to a gene: 5. Primers: 60 Vbeta forward and 13 Jbeta reverse. Assay used: immunoSEQ multiplex PCR; TCRdb lists only in-frame clones, some missing. The sample includes 160,000 or so clones, just under 80% of them seen just once. The chain is built from TRBV6-1 and TRBJ1-3; 8 bases match TRBD1. The sample consisted of PBMCs. The source is a woman between 50 and 59 years old in good health and CMV-seronegative. The CDR3 spells CASRGQGEGNTIYF. DNA of the CDR3: TGTGCCAGCAGAGGACAGGGAGAAGGAAACACCATATATTTT.